This TCR beta chain was documented in a study of control samples from healthy donors and cancer patients. V was trimmed by 6 bases and J by 4 bases, leaving 16 bases between them. CDR3 length: 15 amino acids. Germline loops: CDR1 MNHEY, CDR2 SMNVEV (reference sequence). Clones were sequenced by immunoSEQ multiplex PCR, and TCRdb holds only the in-frame ones, with some missing. The data contain some 99,000 clones, about 89% of them singletons. Sequenced: blood. The origin of this receptor is a woman between 50 and 59 years old in good health. The chain uses TRBV27 and TRBJ2-1; D may be TRBD1 (5 bases). The CDR3, as DNA: TGTGCCAGCAGCCCCGACTGGGGCAGGTACAATGAGCAGTTCTTC. As protein: CASSPDWGRYNEQFF.